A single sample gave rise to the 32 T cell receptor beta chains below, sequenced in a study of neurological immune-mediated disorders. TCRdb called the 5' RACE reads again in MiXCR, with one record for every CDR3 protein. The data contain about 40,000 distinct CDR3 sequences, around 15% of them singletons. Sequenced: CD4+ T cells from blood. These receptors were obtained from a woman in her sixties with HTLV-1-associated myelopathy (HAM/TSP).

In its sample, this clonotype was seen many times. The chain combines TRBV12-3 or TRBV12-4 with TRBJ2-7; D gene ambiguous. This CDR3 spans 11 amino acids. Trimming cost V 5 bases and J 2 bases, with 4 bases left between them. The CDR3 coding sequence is TGTGCCAGCAGTCACGCCTACGAGCAGTACTTC. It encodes CASSHAYEQYF.

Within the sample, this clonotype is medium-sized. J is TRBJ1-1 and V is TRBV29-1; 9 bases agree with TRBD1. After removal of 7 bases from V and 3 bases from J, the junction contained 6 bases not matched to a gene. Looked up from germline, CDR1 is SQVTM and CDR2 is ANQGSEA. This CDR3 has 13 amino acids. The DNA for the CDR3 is TGCAGCGCCCAGGGACAGGGATACACTGAAGCTTTCTTT. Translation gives CSAQGQGYTEAFF.

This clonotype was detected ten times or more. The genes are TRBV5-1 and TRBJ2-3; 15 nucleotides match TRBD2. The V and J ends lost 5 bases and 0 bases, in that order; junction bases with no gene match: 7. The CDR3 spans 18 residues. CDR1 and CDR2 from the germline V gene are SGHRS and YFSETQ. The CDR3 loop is CASRTGLAGGPSTDTQYF. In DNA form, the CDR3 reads TGCGCCAGCAGGACGGGACTAGCGGGGGGACCCAGCACAGATACGCAGTATTTT.

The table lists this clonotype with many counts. In DNA form, the CDR3 reads TGCGCCAGCAGCGGCCGGGACAGGGGGCACTATGGCTACACCTTC. Its translation: CASSGRDRGHYGYTF. The rearrangement links TRBV4-1 to TRBJ1-2; 12 positions match TRBD1. Trimming cost V 5 bases and J 3 bases; bases outside gene matches: 4. Per the germline V gene, CDR1 is MGHRA and CDR2 is YSYEKL. The CDR3 has 15 amino acids.

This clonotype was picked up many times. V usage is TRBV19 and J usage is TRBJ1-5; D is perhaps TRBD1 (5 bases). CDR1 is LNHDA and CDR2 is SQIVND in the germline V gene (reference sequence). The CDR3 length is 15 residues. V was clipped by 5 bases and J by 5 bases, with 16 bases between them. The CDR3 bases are TGTGCCAGTAGTCTCCGTGGCAGGGTGGATCAGCCCCAGCATTTT. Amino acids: CASSLRGRVDQPQHF.

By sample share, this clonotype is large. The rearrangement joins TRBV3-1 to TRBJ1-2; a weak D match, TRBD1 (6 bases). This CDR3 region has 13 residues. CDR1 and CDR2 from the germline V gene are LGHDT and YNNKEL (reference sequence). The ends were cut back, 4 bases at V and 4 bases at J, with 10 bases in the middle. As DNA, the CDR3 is TGTGCCAGCAGCCCGACAGGCCTCTATGGCTACACCTTC. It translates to CASSPTGLYGYTF.

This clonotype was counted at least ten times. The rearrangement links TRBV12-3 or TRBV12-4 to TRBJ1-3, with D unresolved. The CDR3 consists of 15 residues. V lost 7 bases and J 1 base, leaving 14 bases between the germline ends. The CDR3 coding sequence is TGTGCCAGCACCCCCGACCGGGGTTCTGGAAACACCATATATTTT. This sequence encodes CASTPDRGSGNTIYF.

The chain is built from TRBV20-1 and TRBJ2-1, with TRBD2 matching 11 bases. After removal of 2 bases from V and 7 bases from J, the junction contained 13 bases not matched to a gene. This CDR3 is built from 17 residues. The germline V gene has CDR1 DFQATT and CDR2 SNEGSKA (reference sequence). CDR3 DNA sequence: TGCAGTGCTAGAAGGCCTAGCGGGGGGAATTTGGGAAATGAGCAGTTCTTC. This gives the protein CSARRPSGGNLGNEQFF.

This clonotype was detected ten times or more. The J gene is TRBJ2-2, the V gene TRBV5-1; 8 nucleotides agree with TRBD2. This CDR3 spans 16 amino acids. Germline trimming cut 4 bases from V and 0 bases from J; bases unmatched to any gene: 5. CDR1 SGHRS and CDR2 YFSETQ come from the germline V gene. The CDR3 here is CASSNPGLANTGELFF. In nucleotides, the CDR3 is TGCGCCAGCAGCAATCCGGGACTAGCGAACACCGGGGAGCTGTTTTTT.

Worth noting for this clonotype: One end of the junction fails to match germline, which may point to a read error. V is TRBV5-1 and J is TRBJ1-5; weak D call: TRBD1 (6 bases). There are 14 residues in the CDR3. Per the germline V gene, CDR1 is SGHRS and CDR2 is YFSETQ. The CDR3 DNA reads TGCGCCAGCAGCTTGGGATGGGACAATCATCCCCAGCATTTT. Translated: CASSLGWDNHPQHF.

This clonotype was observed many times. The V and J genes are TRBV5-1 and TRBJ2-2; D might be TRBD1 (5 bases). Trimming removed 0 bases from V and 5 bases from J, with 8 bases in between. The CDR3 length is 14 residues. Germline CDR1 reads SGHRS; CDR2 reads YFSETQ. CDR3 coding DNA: TGCGCCAGCAGCTTGGACTCAGGGACCGGGGAGCTGTTTTTT. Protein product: CASSLDSGTGELFF.

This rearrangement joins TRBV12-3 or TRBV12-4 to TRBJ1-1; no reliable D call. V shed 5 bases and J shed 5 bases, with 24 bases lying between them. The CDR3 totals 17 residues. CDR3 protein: CASSPRITDGVTTEAFF. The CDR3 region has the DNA TGTGCCAGCAGTCCCAGAATCACGGATGGGGTGACGACTGAAGCTTTCTTT.

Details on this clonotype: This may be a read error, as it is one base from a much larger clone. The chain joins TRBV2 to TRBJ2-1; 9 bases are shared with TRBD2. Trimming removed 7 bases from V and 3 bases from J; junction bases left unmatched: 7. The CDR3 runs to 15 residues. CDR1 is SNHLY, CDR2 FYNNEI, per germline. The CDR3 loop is CASTRLAVGYNEQFF. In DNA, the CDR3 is TGTGCCAGCACCCGACTAGCGGTGGGCTACAATGAGCAGTTCTTC.

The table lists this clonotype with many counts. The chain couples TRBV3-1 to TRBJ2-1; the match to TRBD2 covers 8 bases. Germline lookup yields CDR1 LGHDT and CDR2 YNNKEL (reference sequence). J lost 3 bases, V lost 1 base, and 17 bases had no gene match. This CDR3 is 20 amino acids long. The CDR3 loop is CASSQVGITRQRGIYNEQFF. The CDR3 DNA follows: TGTGCCAGCAGCCAAGTTGGCATCACTAGACAGCGGGGGATCTACAATGAGCAGTTCTTC.

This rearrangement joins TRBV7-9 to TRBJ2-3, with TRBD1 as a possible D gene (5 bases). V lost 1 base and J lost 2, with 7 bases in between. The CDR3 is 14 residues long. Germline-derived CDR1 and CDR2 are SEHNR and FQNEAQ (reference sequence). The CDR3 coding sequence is TGTGCCAGCAGCTTAGAAGGGGCCACAGATACGCAGTATTTT. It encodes CASSLEGATDTQYF.

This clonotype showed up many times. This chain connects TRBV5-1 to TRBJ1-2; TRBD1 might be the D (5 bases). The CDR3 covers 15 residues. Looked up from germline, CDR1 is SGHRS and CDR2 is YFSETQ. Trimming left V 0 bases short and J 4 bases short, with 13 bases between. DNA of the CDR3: TGCGCCAGCAGCTTGGCCTTGGACACCGGCTATGGCTACACCTTC. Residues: CASSLALDTGYGYTF.

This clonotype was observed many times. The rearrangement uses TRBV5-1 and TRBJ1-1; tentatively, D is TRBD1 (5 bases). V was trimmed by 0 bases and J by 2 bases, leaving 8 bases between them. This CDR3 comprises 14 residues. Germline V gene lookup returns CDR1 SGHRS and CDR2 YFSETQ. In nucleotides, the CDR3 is TGCGCCAGCAGCTTGGGGAGGGGAAACACTGAAGCTTTCTTT. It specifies CASSLGRGNTEAFF.

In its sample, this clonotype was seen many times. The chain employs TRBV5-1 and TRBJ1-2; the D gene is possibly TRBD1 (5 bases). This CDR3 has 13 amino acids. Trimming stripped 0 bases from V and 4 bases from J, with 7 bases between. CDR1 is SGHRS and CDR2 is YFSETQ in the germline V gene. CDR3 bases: TGCGCCAGCAGCTTGGAAGGGACCTATGGCTACACCTTC. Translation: CASSLEGTYGYTF. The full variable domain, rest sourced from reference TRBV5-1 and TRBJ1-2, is KAGVTQTPRYLIKTRGQQVTLSCSPISGHRSVSWYQQTPGQGLQFLFEYFSETQRNKGNFPGRFSGRQFSNSRSEMNVSTLELGDSALYLCASSLEGTYGYTFGSGTRLTVV.

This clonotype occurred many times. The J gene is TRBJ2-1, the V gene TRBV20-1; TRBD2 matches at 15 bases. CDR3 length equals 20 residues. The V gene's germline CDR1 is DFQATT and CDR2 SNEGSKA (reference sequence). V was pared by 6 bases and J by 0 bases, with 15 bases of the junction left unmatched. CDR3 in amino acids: CSAHTGTSGGPSSSYNEQFF. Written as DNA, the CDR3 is TGCAGTGCCCATACCGGGACTAGCGGGGGGCCTTCGAGCTCCTACAATGAGCAGTTCTTC.

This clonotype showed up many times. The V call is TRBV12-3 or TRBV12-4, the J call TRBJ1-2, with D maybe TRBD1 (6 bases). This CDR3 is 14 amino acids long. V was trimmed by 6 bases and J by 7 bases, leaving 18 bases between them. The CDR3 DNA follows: TGTGCCAGCAGGCTCCAGGGGAGATTCGGTGGCTACACCTTC. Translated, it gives CASRLQGRFGGYTF.

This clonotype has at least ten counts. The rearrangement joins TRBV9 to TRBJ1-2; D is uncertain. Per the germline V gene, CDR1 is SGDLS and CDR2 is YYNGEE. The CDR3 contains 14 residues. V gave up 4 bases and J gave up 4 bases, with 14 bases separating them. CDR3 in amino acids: CASSPDNRGYGYTF. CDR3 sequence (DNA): TGTGCCAGCAGCCCCGACAACAGAGGCTATGGCTACACCTTC.

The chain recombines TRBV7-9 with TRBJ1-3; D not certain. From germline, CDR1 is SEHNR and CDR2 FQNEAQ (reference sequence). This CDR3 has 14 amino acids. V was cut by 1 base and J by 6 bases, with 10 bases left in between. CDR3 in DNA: TGTGCCAGCAGCTTAGTCACAGAACTAAACACCATATATTTT. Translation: CASSLVTELNTIYF.

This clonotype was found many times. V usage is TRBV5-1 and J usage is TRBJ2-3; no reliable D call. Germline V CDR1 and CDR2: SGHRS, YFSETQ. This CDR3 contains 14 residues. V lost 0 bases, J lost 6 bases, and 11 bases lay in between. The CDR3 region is CASSLEGVGDTQYF. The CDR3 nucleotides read TGCGCCAGCAGCTTGGAGGGCGTAGGGGATACGCAGTATTTT. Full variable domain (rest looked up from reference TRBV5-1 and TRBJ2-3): KAGVTQTPRYLIKTRGQQVTLSCSPISGHRSVSWYQQTPGQGLQFLFEYFSETQRNKGNFPGRFSGRQFSNSRSEMNVSTLELGDSALYLCASSLEGVGDTQYFGPGTRLTVL.

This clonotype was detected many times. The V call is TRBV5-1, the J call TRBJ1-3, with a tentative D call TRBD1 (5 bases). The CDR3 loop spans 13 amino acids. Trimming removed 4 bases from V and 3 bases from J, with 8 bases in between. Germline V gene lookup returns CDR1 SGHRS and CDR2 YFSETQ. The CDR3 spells CASSGTLGNTIYF. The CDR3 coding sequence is TGCGCCAGCAGCGGGACCCTTGGAAACACCATATATTTT.

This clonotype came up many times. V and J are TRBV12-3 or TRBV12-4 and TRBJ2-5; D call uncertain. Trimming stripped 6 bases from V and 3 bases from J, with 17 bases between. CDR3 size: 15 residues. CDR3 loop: CASSPTTGPKETQYF. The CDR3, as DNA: TGTGCCAGCAGCCCCACGACGGGCCCGAAAGAGACCCAGTACTTC.

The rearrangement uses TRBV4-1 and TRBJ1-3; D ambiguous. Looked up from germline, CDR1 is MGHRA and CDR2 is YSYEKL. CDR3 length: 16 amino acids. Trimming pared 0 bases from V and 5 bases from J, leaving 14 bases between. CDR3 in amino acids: CASSQEDRGARNTIYF. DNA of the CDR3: TGCGCCAGCAGCCAAGAGGACCGCGGCGCTAGAAACACCATATATTTT.

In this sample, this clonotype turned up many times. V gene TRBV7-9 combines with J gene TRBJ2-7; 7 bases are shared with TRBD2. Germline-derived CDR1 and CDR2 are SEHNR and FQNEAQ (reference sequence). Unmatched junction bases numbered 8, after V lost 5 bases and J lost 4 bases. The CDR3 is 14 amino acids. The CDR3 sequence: CASSRGRGEYEQYF. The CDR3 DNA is TGTGCCAGCAGCCGAGGTCGGGGGGAGTACGAGCAGTACTTC.

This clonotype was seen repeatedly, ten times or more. CDR3 protein: CSANTGGSSYEQYF. CDR3 DNA sequence: TGCAGTGCAAACACAGGGGGCAGCTCCTACGAGCAGTACTTC. V usage is TRBV20-1 and J usage is TRBJ2-7, with 9 bases aligning to TRBD1. In germline, CDR1 is DFQATT, CDR2 SNEGSKA (reference sequence). The CDR3 loop spans 14 amino acids. After removal of 6 bases from V and 0 bases from J, the junction contained 6 bases not matched to a gene.

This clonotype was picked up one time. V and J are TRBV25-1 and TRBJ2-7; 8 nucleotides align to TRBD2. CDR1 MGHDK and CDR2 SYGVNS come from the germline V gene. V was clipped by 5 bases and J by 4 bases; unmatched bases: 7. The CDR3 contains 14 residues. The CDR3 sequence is CASSLGVAGYEQYF. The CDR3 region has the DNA TGTGCCAGCAGTTTAGGAGTAGCGGGATACGAGCAGTACTTC.

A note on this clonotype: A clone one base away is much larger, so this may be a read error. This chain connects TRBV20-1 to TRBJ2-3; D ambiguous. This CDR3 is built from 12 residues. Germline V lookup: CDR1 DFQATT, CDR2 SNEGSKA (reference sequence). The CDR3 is CSARETADTKYF. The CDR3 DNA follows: TGCAGTGCTAGAGAGACGGCGGATACGAAGTATTTT.

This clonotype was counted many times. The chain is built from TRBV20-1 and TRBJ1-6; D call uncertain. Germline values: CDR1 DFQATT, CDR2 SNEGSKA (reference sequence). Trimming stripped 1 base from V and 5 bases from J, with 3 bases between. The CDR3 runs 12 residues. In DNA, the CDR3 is TGCAGTGCTAGAGGGAATAATTCACCCCTCCACTTT. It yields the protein CSARGNNSPLHF.

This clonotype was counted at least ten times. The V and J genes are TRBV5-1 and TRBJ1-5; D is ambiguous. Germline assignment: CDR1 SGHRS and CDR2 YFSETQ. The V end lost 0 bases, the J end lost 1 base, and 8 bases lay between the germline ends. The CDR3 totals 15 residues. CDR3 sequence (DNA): TGCGCCAGCAGCTTGGAGGCCGGGAGCAATCAGCCCCAGCATTTT. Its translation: CASSLEAGSNQPQHF.